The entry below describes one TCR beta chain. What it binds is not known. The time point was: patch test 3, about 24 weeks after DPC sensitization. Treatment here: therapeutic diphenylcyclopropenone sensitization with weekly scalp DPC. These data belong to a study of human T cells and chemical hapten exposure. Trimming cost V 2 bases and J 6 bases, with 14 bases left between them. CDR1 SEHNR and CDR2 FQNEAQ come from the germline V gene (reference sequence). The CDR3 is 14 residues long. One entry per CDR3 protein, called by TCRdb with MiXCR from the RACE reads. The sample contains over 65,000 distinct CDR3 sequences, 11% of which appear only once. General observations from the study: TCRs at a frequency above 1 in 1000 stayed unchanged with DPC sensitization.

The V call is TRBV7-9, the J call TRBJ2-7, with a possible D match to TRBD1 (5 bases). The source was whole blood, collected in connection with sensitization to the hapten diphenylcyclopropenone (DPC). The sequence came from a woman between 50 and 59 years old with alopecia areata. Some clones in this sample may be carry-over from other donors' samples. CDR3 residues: CASSLFPGTGEQYF. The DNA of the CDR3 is TGTGCCAGCAGCTTATTCCCGGGCACAGGCGAGCAGTACTTC. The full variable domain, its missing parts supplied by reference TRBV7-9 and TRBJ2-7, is DTGVSQNPRHKITKRGQNVTFRCDPISEHNRLYWYRQTLGQGPEFLTYFQNEAQLEKSRLLSDRFSAERPKGSFSTLEIQRTEQGDSAMYLCASSLFPGTGEQYFGPGTRLTVT.